The entry that follows covers one T cell receptor (beta chain) sequence. Antigen specificity is unknown. The source of the sample is a study of T-cell memory formation after mild COVID-19. Study details: There were largely donor-specific TCR clusters. Whole-study results and caveats: Some SARS-CoV-2-responding clones were already detected in memory before infection. Whether day 37 second-wave clones are SARS-CoV-2-specific was not confirmed. Later expanders leaned CD4+, whereas day 15 to 85 contracting clones were balanced CD4/CD8.

The germline V gene encodes CDR1 SGHRS and CDR2 YFSETQ. V trimming: 5 bases; J trimming: 5 bases; junction bases outside the gene matches: 4. The CDR3 consists of 14 residues. A single record per CDR3 protein comes from TCRdb applying MiXCR to the 5' RACE reads. Here the sample spans more than 400,000 distinct CDR3 sequences, approximately 18% being singletons. The sample was PBMCs or a T cell subset sorted from them (not recorded which). The sequence derives from an adult woman who had mild COVID-19 (a few samples of this study predate the infection). Cell type and time point are not known. This sequence joins TRBV5-1 and TRBJ1-4; 9 bases line up with TRBD1. CDR3 nucleotides: TGCGCCAGCAGTCGACAGGGGGAGAATGAAAAACTGTTTTTT. Translation: CASSRQGENEKLFF. Full variable domain (remainder filled in from reference TRBV5-1 and TRBJ1-4): KAGVTQTPRYLIKTRGQQVTLSCSPISGHRSVSWYQQTPGQGLQFLFEYFSETQRNKGNFPGRFSGRQFSNSRSEMNVSTLELGDSALYLCASSRQGENEKLFFGSGTQLSVL.